This TCR beta chain was captured by sequencing in a study of graft-versus-host responses after intestinal transplantation. Notes on the study in general: High graft-versus-host to host-versus-graft clonal ratios were found in allografts of patients who had graft-donor T cell macrochimerism. Recipient marrow held GvH clones, some first seen in ileum or blood.

As for this clone: Its antigen remains unknown.

Assay: immunoSEQ multiplex PCR; the TCRdb copy retains only in-frame clones and omits some. Of more than 85,000 clones listed, approximately 78% were seen once; the top ten hold 0.83%. Germline CDR1 reads MDHEN; CDR2 reads SYDVKM. V was cut by 5 bases and J by 3 bases, with 10 bases left in between. The CDR3 totals 14 residues. The chain links TRBV28 to TRBJ2-2; maybe TRBD1 (5 bases). This TCR came from a human donor who received an intestinal transplant. The source material was unstimulated CD4+ T cells sorted from spleen or lymph node cells, sampled before intestinal transplant. CDR3 in amino acids: CASSRGGHTGELFF. The DNA of the CDR3 is TGTGCCAGCAGTAGGGGTGGACACACCGGGGAGCTGTTTTTT.